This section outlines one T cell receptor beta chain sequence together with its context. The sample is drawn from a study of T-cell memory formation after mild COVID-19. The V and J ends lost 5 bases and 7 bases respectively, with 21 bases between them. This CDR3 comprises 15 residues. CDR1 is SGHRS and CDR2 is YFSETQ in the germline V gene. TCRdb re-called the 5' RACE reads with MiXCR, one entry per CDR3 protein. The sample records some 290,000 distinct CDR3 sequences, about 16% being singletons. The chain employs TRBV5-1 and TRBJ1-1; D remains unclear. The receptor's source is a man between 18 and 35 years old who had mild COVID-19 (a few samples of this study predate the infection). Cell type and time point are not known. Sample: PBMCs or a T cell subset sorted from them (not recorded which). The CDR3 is CASRFPERSAGEAFF. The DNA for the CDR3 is TGCGCCAGCAGGTTCCCCGAGAGGTCCGCGGGTGAAGCTTTCTTT.